The rows below give T cell receptor beta chains drawn from one sample of a study of regulatory T cells in long-lasting Graves disease. TCRdb re-called the multiplex PCR reads through MiXCR, storing one row per CDR3 protein. The sample has 450,000 to 500,000 distinct CDR3 sequences, around 16% seen once. This same sample was also part of a study on T cells in Graves' hyperthyroidism and ophthalmopathy.

The sample consisted of peripheral blood mononuclear cells (PBMCs), taken at new diagnosis, from a patient treated with antithyroid drugs. The receptor set was obtained from a man between 35 and 55 years old with Graves disease. Both conserved end residues are part of each CDR3.

v_call: TRBV28
cdr3_aa: CASRKTGFPNTEAFF

v_call: TRBV15
cdr3_aa: CATSRGWTDRDTQYF

v_call: TRBV18
cdr3_aa: CASSLSGASQETQYF

v_call: TRBV10-3
cdr3_aa: CAISEGGGPQETQYF

v_call: TRBV27
cdr3_aa: CASSLVSSGSEETQYF

v_call: TRBV5-8
cdr3_aa: CASSLAGLAGTSYEQYF

v_call: TRBV28
cdr3_aa: CASTGTGPYEQYF

v_call: TRBV20-1
cdr3_aa: CSASLGRTGRGEQYF

v_call: TRBV4-1
cdr3_aa: CASSPHTGTSSTDTQYF

v_call: TRBV19
cdr3_aa: CASSIMAAKNIQYF

v_call: TRBV7-9
cdr3_aa: CASSFANTIYF

v_call: TRBV27
cdr3_aa: CASRHEDRKVGELFF

v_call: TRBV5-6
cdr3_aa: CASSLWGGPDTGYTF

v_call: TRBV5-1
cdr3_aa: CASSRTSGRPYEQYF

v_call: TRBV9
cdr3_aa: CASSWGRIEGYNEQFF

v_call: TRBV6-4
cdr3_aa: CASNPGQGADTQYF

v_call: TRBV7-2
cdr3_aa: CASSLRGLSGTYEQYF

v_call: TRBV30
cdr3_aa: CAWSGPGPSYEQYF

v_call: TRBV18
cdr3_aa: CASSRGHQAYEQYF

v_call: TRBV15
cdr3_aa: CATSRADRGEKLFF

v_call: TRBV29-1
cdr3_aa: CSVSGTGVKEQYF

v_call: TRBV28
cdr3_aa: CASSLGGRFYNGQFF

v_call: TRBV28
cdr3_aa: CASKYGQGKEYF

v_call: TRBV3-1
cdr3_aa: CASSQVLDTEAFF

v_call: TRBV27
cdr3_aa: CASTSGNRDTQYF

v_call: TRBV18
cdr3_aa: CASSQGQGDEQYF

v_call: TRBV20-1
cdr3_aa: CSAYPPGLRSNQPQHF